Following are 23 T cell receptor beta chains from one sample sequenced in a study of cytomegalovirus exposure and HLA in healthy donors. Researchers ran the PCR with 60 Vbeta and 13 Jbeta primers. The table came from immunoSEQ multiplex PCR; TCRdb's copy has only in-frame clones and leaves some out. The sample holds around 140,000 clones, roughly 76% seen once. The source material was PBMCs. The source of these receptors is a female donor in good health and CMV-seronegative.

The chain combines TRBV7-9 with TRBJ2-7; TRBD2 matches 7 bases. This CDR3 spans 14 amino acids. Germline CDR1 reads SEHNR; CDR2 reads FQNEAQ (reference sequence). Trimming cost V 8 bases and J 7 bases; bases outside gene matches: 14. The DNA for the CDR3 is TGTGCCAGCGAACTTAGCGGGTCCACGGGGGAGCAGTACTTC. The encoded protein is CASELSGSTGEQYF.

The rearrangement uses TRBV5-1 and TRBJ1-1, with D possibly being TRBD1 (5 bases). The CDR3 spans 16 residues. V was clipped by 3 bases and J by 1 base, with 16 bases between them. CDR1 and CDR2 from the germline V gene are SGHRS and YFSETQ. CDR3: CASSWRSGEANTEAFF. The CDR3 nucleotides read TGCGCCAGCAGCTGGCGGTCGGGGGAAGCGAACACTGAAGCTTTCTTT.

In nucleotides, the CDR3 is TGTGCCAGCAGCGTAGGGCAGGGAAACATTCAGTACTTC. Encoded protein: CASSVGQGNIQYF. The chain joins TRBV9 to TRBJ2-4, with D maybe TRBD1 (5 bases). CDR3 size: 13 residues. Trimming took off 0 bases at V and 6 bases at J, with 7 bases between the two ends. The germline CDR1 and CDR2 sequences are SGDLS and YYNGEE.

This clone occurred a few times. The chain recombines TRBV19 with TRBJ2-1; D may be TRBD2 (5 bases). The V end was cut by 3 bases, the J end by 5 bases, with 14 bases between. Germline values: CDR1 LNHDA, CDR2 SQIVND (reference sequence). This CDR3 has 15 amino acids. CDR3 DNA: TGTGCCAGTAGTATGAGGGCAGTTTACCACAATGAGCAGTTCTTC. It codes for CASSMRAVYHNEQFF.

The V call is TRBV6-1, the J call TRBJ2-3, with 7 bases matching TRBD1. V trimming: 6 bases; J trimming: 1 base; junction bases outside the gene matches: 4. The CDR3 totals 14 residues. CDR1 is MNHNS and CDR2 is SASEGT in the germline V gene. CDR3 protein: CASSRDSGTDTQYF. The CDR3, as DNA: TGTGCCAGCAGCCGGGACAGTGGCACAGATACGCAGTATTTT.

This chain joins TRBV28 and TRBJ1-1; no definite D call. The CDR3 totals 13 residues. Germline V gives CDR1 MDHEN, CDR2 SYDVKM. The ends were cut back, 5 bases at V and 1 base at J, with 8 bases in the middle. CDR3 loop: CASSAFGNTEAFF. The CDR3 region has the DNA TGTGCCAGCAGTGCTTTCGGGAACACTGAAGCTTTCTTT.

This chain joins TRBV5-6 and TRBJ1-1; D remains ambiguous. Per germline, CDR1 SGHDT and CDR2 YYEEEE. The CDR3 spans 15 residues. Trimming removed 2 bases from V and 4 bases from J, with 15 bases in between. The CDR3 bases are TGTGCCAGCAGCTTCCGGGGTGTAGGTAGCACTGAAGCTTTCTTT. Its translation is CASSFRGVGSTEAFF.

The chain joins TRBV7-9 to TRBJ2-1; no clear D gene. CDR3 length: 14 amino acids. Trimming pared 1 base from V and 5 bases from J, leaving 9 bases between. Germline CDR1 reads SEHNR; CDR2 reads FQNEAQ (reference sequence). The CDR3 reads CASSLGAVHNEQFF. CDR3 nucleotide sequence: TGTGCCAGCAGCTTAGGGGCAGTCCACAATGAGCAGTTCTTC.

This chain links TRBV5-6 with TRBJ2-3, with TRBD1 matching over 7 bases. Germline trimming cut 1 base from V and 0 bases from J; bases unmatched to any gene: 11. The CDR3 is made up of 18 amino acids. Germline CDR1 is SGHDT and CDR2 is YYEEEE. The CDR3 spells CASSLTDLGTASTDTQYF. Written as DNA, the CDR3 is TGTGCCAGCAGCTTGACGGACCTCGGGACAGCTAGCACAGATACGCAGTATTTT.

DNA for the CDR3: TGTGCCAGCAGTGGCGAGGGGGAGGGTGAGCAGTTCTTC. Encoded protein: CASSGEGEGEQFF. The rearrangement uses TRBV2 and TRBJ2-1; the D gene is possibly TRBD2 (7 bases). V dropped 4 bases and J dropped 9 bases, with 13 bases sitting between them. The CDR3 extends over 13 amino acids. CDR1 is SNHLY and CDR2 is FYNNEI in the germline V gene.

The chain couples TRBV6-1 to TRBJ2-7; D is perhaps TRBD2 (6 bases). The V gene's germline CDR1 is MNHNS and CDR2 SASEGT. The V end lost 5 bases, the J end lost 0 bases, and 14 bases lay between the germline ends. CDR3 length: 15 amino acids. The CDR3 is CASSPNSGASYEQYF. The CDR3 DNA reads TGTGCCAGCAGTCCTAATTCGGGAGCCTCCTACGAGCAGTACTTC.

The sample holds a few counts of this clone. This sequence joins TRBV5-8 and TRBJ2-7; possible D gene TRBD1, 6 bases. Germline assignment: CDR1 SGHTS and CDR2 YDEGEE. CDR3 size: 15 residues. Trimming removed 0 bases at V and 3 bases at J, with 13 bases between. The CDR3 nucleotides read TGTGCCAGCAGCTTGGCCGTAGGGGGTTTCTACGAGCAGTACTTC. It codes for CASSLAVGGFYEQYF.

A few counts support this clone. This chain connects TRBV6-5 to TRBJ1-2; D is possibly TRBD1 (6 bases). This CDR3 comprises 15 residues. The V end was cut by 5 bases, the J end by 2 bases, with 15 bases between. CDR1 and CDR2 (germline): MNHEY, SVGAGI. This chain's CDR3 is CASSVGTPTNYGYTF. Written as DNA, the CDR3 is TGTGCCAGCAGTGTAGGGACACCGACCAACTATGGCTACACCTTC.

A word on this clone: The same CDR3 is also encoded by other DNA sequences in this sample. The rearrangement uses TRBV28 and TRBJ2-3; D not resolved. The CDR3 sequence is 12 residues long. V lost 5 bases and J 6 bases, leaving 9 bases between the germline ends. Germline values: CDR1 MDHEN, CDR2 SYDVKM. CDR3 loop: CASSLVRDTQYF. The CDR3, as DNA: TGTGCCAGCAGTCTTGTCAGGGATACGCAGTATTTT.

In DNA form, the CDR3 reads TGTGCCAGCAGCTTAGCGACAGGGAGCTCCTACGAGCAGTACTTC. Protein product: CASSLATGSSYEQYF. The J gene is TRBJ2-7, the V gene TRBV7-2; TRBD1 matches at 7 bases. This CDR3 is built from 15 residues. V dropped 0 bases and J dropped 0; count of bases not matched to a gene: 2. Germline CDR1 and CDR2: SGHTA and FQGNSA.

This chain connects TRBV5-5 to TRBJ2-7; TRBD1 aligns across 7 bases. CDR3 length equals 15 residues. Germline V CDR1 and CDR2: SGHKS, YYEKEE (reference sequence). V shed 2 bases and J 1 base; nucleotides not matched to a gene: 6. The CDR3 loop is CASSLSGTVSYEQYF. CDR3 DNA sequence: TGTGCCAGCAGCTTATCTGGGACAGTTTCCTACGAGCAGTACTTC.

Only one count was recorded for this clone. V and J are TRBV5-1 and TRBJ2-1; 8 bases fit TRBD2. The CDR3 length is 15 residues. Trimming took 4 bases from V and 3 from J; bases not matched to a gene: 6. Germline V gene data show CDR1 as SGHRS and CDR2 as YFSETQ. The CDR3 DNA is TGCGCCAGCAGCCCTACTAGCGGAGTCTACAATGAGCAGTTCTTC. Its translation is CASSPTSGVYNEQFF.

This chain uses TRBV5-8 with TRBJ2-7; 8 bases match TRBD2. Trimming cost V 0 bases and J 6 bases; bases outside gene matches: 11. CDR1 and CDR2 (germline): SGHTS, YDEGEE. This CDR3 is built from 16 residues. CDR3: CASSLEPGLELPEQYF. The CDR3 DNA follows: TGTGCCAGCAGCTTGGAACCGGGACTAGAGCTTCCCGAGCAGTACTTC.

This chain connects TRBV6-1 to TRBJ1-5; the D is unclear. This CDR3 spans 15 amino acids. V was cut by 5 bases and J by 0 bases, with 11 bases left in between. Germline V CDR1 and CDR2: MNHNS, SASEGT. The CDR3 coding sequence is TGTGCCAGCAGTCCCACGGGAGGTAGCAATCAGCCCCAGCATTTT. Amino acids: CASSPTGGSNQPQHF.

The DNA of the CDR3 is TGCAGCGTTGAAGGGCCGAGACTCTATGGCTACACCTTC. Translated, it gives CSVEGPRLYGYTF. V gene TRBV29-1 combines with J gene TRBJ1-2; D not certain. Germline V gene lookup returns CDR1 SQVTM and CDR2 ANQGSEA. The V and J ends lost 1 base and 4 bases respectively, with 10 bases between them. The CDR3 runs 13 residues.

V gene TRBV5-8 combines with J gene TRBJ1-2; D is uncertain. Germline V gene sequence: CDR1 SGHTS, CDR2 YDEGEE. The CDR3 totals 16 residues. Trimming took off 4 bases at V and 8 bases at J, with 24 bases between the two ends. The CDR3 DNA is TGTGCCAGCAGCGTAGGAGCGAGGCTTTTGATGGAGGGCTACACCTTC. Translating gives CASSVGARLLMEGYTF.

The chain is built from TRBV7-3 and TRBJ1-2; D might be TRBD1 (6 bases). V shed 2 bases and J shed 2 bases, with 12 bases lying between them. CDR3 length: 15 amino acids. The V gene's germline CDR1 is SGHTA and CDR2 FQGTGA. CDR3 DNA sequence: TGTGCCAGCAGCTTACTCGGGGGGACAAACTATGGCTACACCTTC. Protein sequence: CASSLLGGTNYGYTF.

The chain joins TRBV6-5 to TRBJ2-7, with D possibly matching TRBD1 (6 bases). Trimming took off 5 bases at V and 2 bases at J, with 13 bases between the two ends. Looked up from germline, CDR1 is MNHEY and CDR2 is SVGAGI. This CDR3 has 14 residues. This chain's CDR3 is CASSPGTTTYEQYF. The CDR3 DNA sequence: TGTGCCAGCAGTCCCGGGACAACAACCTACGAGCAGTACTTC.